The 28 T cell receptor beta chains below all came from one sample that was sequenced in a study of blood T cell repertoires in COVID-19. Using immunoSEQ multiplex PCR, the repertoire was profiled, and TCRdb retains in-frame clones only, with some absent. The sample has roughly 200,000 clones, approximately 80% seen once. The sequenced sample was peripheral blood. The origin of the receptors is a man aged 40-55 years with acute or convalescent COVID-19.

A note on this clone: The identical CDR3 is also encoded by other nucleotide sequences in the sample. The CDR3 DNA reads TGTGCCAGCTCACCAGGACTAGCGGGAAACACCGGGGAGCTGTTTTTT. As protein: CASSPGLAGNTGELFF. The rearrangement uses TRBV18 and TRBJ2-2; 12 nucleotides align to TRBD2. V lost 2 bases to trimming and J lost 2 bases; unmatched junction nucleotides: 0. The CDR3 length is 16 residues. In germline, CDR1 is KGHSH, CDR2 LQKENI.

This clone was seen only once. The chain joins TRBV11-3 to TRBJ1-1; D is unresolved. The CDR3 extends over 15 amino acids. Germline CDR1 and CDR2: SGHNT and YENEEA. V was trimmed by 6 bases and J by 1 base, leaving 15 bases between them. CDR3 DNA: TGTGCCAGCAGGCCCCGGAGGGATTCGAACACTGAAGCTTTCTTT. Protein: CASRPRRDSNTEAFF.

The chain joins TRBV19 to TRBJ1-3, with D maybe TRBD1 (5 bases). The ends were cut back, 8 bases at V and 2 bases at J, with 10 bases in the middle. CDR3 length: 13 residues. Germline V gene data show CDR1 as LNHDA and CDR2 as SQIVND (reference sequence). CDR3 nucleotide sequence: TGTGCCAGTTCGGAGGGGCCTGGAAACACCATATATTTT. Translation gives CASSEGPGNTIYF.

This clone was observed once. V gene TRBV10-3 combines with J gene TRBJ1-6; D is unclear. Germline assignment: CDR1 ENHRY and CDR2 SYGVKD. The CDR3 has 16 residues. Trimming removed 3 bases at V and 0 bases at J, with 9 bases between. CDR3 region: CAISERSSSYNSPLHF. The CDR3 DNA reads TGTGCCATCAGTGAACGTAGTAGCTCCTATAATTCACCCCTCCACTTT.

This clone was detected only once. The chain combines TRBV6-5 with TRBJ1-5; D not resolved. Trimming took off 3 bases at V and 10 bases at J, with 10 bases between the two ends. The CDR3 contains 12 residues. Per the germline V gene, CDR1 is MNHEY and CDR2 is SVGAGI. CDR3 sequence (DNA): TGTGCCAGCAGTTATCCTGAGGGACCCCAGCATTTT. It specifies CASSYPEGPQHF.

The V gene is TRBV6-5, the J gene TRBJ2-2, with a tentative D call TRBD1 (6 bases). Germline-derived CDR1 and CDR2 are MNHEY and SVGAGI. The CDR3 spans 15 residues. Trimming cost V 6 bases and J 8 bases, with 19 bases left between them. The CDR3 bases are TGTGCCAGCAGGCAACCCGGGACACCCACAGGGGAGCTGTTTTTT. Its protein is CASRQPGTPTGELFF.

This clone was seen once. Written as DNA, the CDR3 is TGTGCCAGCAGCTTCATCAGGGGCCAGAACACTGAAGCTTTCTTT. Translating gives CASSFIRGQNTEAFF. The rearrangement uses TRBV7-3 and TRBJ1-1, with a tentative D call TRBD1 (6 bases). The length of the CDR3 is 15 residues. Germline CDR1 and CDR2: SGHTA and FQGTGA. Deletions cut 3 bases from V and 1 base from J, with 12 bases between.

The chain is built from TRBV29-1 and TRBJ1-2; D gene ambiguous. The CDR3 totals 14 residues. V lost 0 bases to trimming and J lost 2 bases, with 10 bases between them. Germline values: CDR1 SQVTM, CDR2 ANQGSEA. Here the CDR3 DNA reads TGCAGCGTTGAAGATCCCAACACAAACTATGGCTACACCTTC. Amino acids: CSVEDPNTNYGYTF.

Only one count was recorded for this clone. This chain joins TRBV6-6 and TRBJ2-3; 10 nucleotides agree with TRBD1. From germline, CDR1 is MNHNY and CDR2 SVGAGI (reference sequence). With V trimmed by 7 bases and J by 7 bases, 8 bases remained unmatched. The CDR3 is made up of 14 amino acids. The chain's CDR3 is CASNGQGGTNTQYF. For the CDR3, the DNA is TGTGCCAGCAACGGACAGGGGGGGACGAATACGCAGTATTTT.

The chain joins TRBV4-1 to TRBJ1-2, with D possibly TRBD1 on 5 matching bases. This CDR3 region has 15 residues. V shed 1 base and J shed 8 bases, with 17 bases lying between them. CDR1 and CDR2 (germline): MGHRA, YSYEKL. The CDR3 protein is CASSQVGDSHRGYTF. For the CDR3, the DNA is TGCGCCAGCAGCCAAGTAGGAGACAGCCACAGGGGCTACACCTTC.

This clone was detected only once. The rearrangement joins TRBV27 to TRBJ1-5, with a possible D match to TRBD1 (6 bases). The V and J ends lost 2 bases and 5 bases respectively, with 13 bases between them. The CDR3 is made up of 15 amino acids. Per germline, CDR1 MNHEY and CDR2 SMNVEV (reference sequence). The chain's CDR3 is CASSLRGTRDQPQHF. The CDR3 DNA reads as TGTGCCAGCAGTTTAAGGGGGACGAGAGATCAGCCCCAGCATTTT.

CDR3 loop: CASSQPFSTGERTGELFF. The CDR3 region has the DNA TGTGCCAGCAGCCAACCTTTTTCGACAGGGGAACGCACCGGGGAGCTGTTTTTT. V usage is TRBV3-1 (or the pseudogene TRBV3-2) and J usage is TRBJ2-2; 8 nucleotides agree with TRBD1. The CDR3 sequence is 18 residues long. Germline V CDR1 and CDR2: LGHDT, YNNKEL (reference sequence). The V gene end was trimmed by 2 bases and the J gene end by 4 bases; junction bases not matched to a gene: 12.

This chain joins TRBV19 and TRBJ1-2; TRBD1 matches at 8 bases. The V and J ends lost 6 bases and 8 bases, in that order; junction bases with no gene match: 11. Looked up from germline, CDR1 is LNHDA and CDR2 is SQIVND (reference sequence). This CDR3 region has 14 residues. The CDR3 loop is CASRDSGGKEGYTF. CDR3 DNA: TGTGCCAGTAGAGACTCAGGGGGCAAGGAAGGCTACACCTTC.

The chain links TRBV29-1 to TRBJ2-1; a possible D gene is TRBD1 (5 bases). Trimming took off 7 bases at V and 9 bases at J, with 22 bases between the two ends. CDR1 and CDR2 from the germline V gene are SQVTM and ANQGSEA. The CDR3 loop spans 14 amino acids. DNA for the CDR3: TGCAGCGCCCCCATCCGACAGCCCTGGGGTGAGCAGTTCTTC. It is translated as CSAPIRQPWGEQFF.

The chain carries TRBV7-2 and TRBJ2-5, with D maybe TRBD2 (5 bases). Trimming removed 1 base at V and 2 bases at J, with 11 bases between. This CDR3 has 15 residues. Germline CDR1 is SGHTA and CDR2 is FQGNSA. For the CDR3, the DNA is TGTGCCAGCAGCTTAGGGGGAGAGCCTCAAGAGACCCAGTACTTC. Translation: CASSLGGEPQETQYF.

The chain's CDR3 is CASSLSADTQYF. Written as DNA, the CDR3 is TGTGCCAGCAGCTTATCAGCAGATACGCAGTATTTT. The chain is built from TRBV7-2 and TRBJ2-3; D gene unclear. Germline assignment: CDR1 SGHTA and CDR2 FQGNSA. CDR3 length: 12 residues. The V end lost 2 bases, the J end lost 4 bases, and 4 bases lay between the germline ends.

The rearrangement joins TRBV11-1 to TRBJ1-2, with 8 bases that match TRBD1. The germline CDR1 and CDR2 sequences are SGHAT and FQDESV (reference sequence). This CDR3 is built from 15 residues. The trim removed 5 bases at V and 4 bases at J, leaving 9 bases unmatched. CDR3 coding DNA: TGTGCCAGCAGCCCTTCAGGGCAGGGGGCCTATGGCTACACCTTC. This translates into CASSPSGQGAYGYTF.

The gene calls are TRBV7-2 and TRBJ1-2, with no clear D. The CDR3 loop spans 13 amino acids. V was trimmed by 3 bases and J by 4 bases, leaving 9 bases between them. From germline, CDR1 is SGHTA and CDR2 FQGNSA. CDR3 in DNA: TGTGCCAGCAGCTTTGAAGCGGGCTATGGCTACACCTTC. It specifies CASSFEAGYGYTF.

The DNA of the CDR3 is TGTGCCAGCAGCGATGGACAGGGTTTGGCCAATCAGCCCCAGCATTTT. It translates to CASSDGQGLANQPQHF. The chain combines TRBV7-9 with TRBJ1-5, with 8 bases lining up with TRBD1. The germline CDR1 and CDR2 sequences are SEHNR and FQNEAQ (reference sequence). With V trimmed by 5 bases and J by 3 bases, 9 bases remained unmatched. The CDR3 is 16 residues long.

This clone was found a few times. The chain couples TRBV7-2 to TRBJ2-1, with D maybe TRBD2 (7 bases). With 0 bases removed from V and 8 bases from J, the gap between germline ends came to 11 bases. From germline, CDR1 is SGHTA and CDR2 FQGNSA. CDR3 size: 14 residues. In DNA, the CDR3 is TGTGCCAGCAGCTTAGCGGGAGGGGGTTATGAGCAGTTCTTC. This encodes CASSLAGGGYEQFF.

This clone was recorded only once. The V call is TRBV27, the J call TRBJ1-3, with 8 bases that match TRBD1. V lost 5 bases to trimming and J lost 3 bases; unmatched junction nucleotides: 12. CDR1 is MNHEY, CDR2 SMNVEV, per germline (reference sequence). CDR3 length equals 17 residues. In nucleotides, the CDR3 is TGTGCCAGCAGTCCCAAAGTAGACAGGGGCTATGGAAACACCATATATTTT. Translation: CASSPKVDRGYGNTIYF.

This clone was detected only a few times. The chain carries TRBV7-9 and TRBJ1-5; 11 bases are a match to TRBD1. CDR3 size: 15 residues. Germline V gene sequence: CDR1 SEHNR, CDR2 FQNEAQ (reference sequence). Trimming removed 5 bases from V and 4 bases from J; junction bases left unmatched: 4. CDR3 region: CASSRGTGGNQPQHF. The CDR3 DNA follows: TGTGCCAGCAGCCGAGGGACAGGGGGAAATCAGCCCCAGCATTTT.

The rearrangement links TRBV5-4 to TRBJ2-1; 15 positions agree with TRBD2. The CDR3 runs 14 residues. Trimming at V came to 7 bases and at J to 8 bases, leaving 4 bases not matched to a gene. Germline V gene lookup returns CDR1 SGHNT and CDR2 YYREEE (reference sequence). The DNA for the CDR3 is TGTGCCAGCGGGACTAGCGGGAGGAACTATGAGCAGTTCTTC. It yields the protein CASGTSGRNYEQFF.

J is TRBJ1-1 and V is TRBV18, with a tentative D call TRBD1 (6 bases). Germline V gene data show CDR1 as KGHSH and CDR2 as LQKENI. This CDR3 contains 12 residues. Trimming pared 6 bases from V and 5 bases from J, leaving 10 bases between. CDR3 nucleotide sequence: TGTGCCAGCTCCGACAGGATGACTGAAGCTTTCTTT. This translates into CASSDRMTEAFF.

The chain employs TRBV6-5 and TRBJ2-1; tentatively, D is TRBD2 (6 bases). There are 13 residues in the CDR3. Germline V lookup: CDR1 MNHEY, CDR2 SVGAGI. V dropped 7 bases and J dropped 9 bases, with 16 bases sitting between them. CDR3 nucleotides: TGTGCCAGCACTCCTCGCGGGGCGGCTGAGCAGTTCTTC. This encodes CASTPRGAAEQFF.

J is TRBJ2-3 and V is TRBV7-3; 7 nucleotides match TRBD1. V was pared by 3 bases and J by 6 bases, with 6 bases of the junction left unmatched. CDR3 length: 14 residues. Germline V gene sequence: CDR1 SGHTA, CDR2 FQGTGA. The CDR3 protein is CASSFTGESDTQYF. Written as DNA, the CDR3 is TGTGCCAGCAGCTTCACAGGGGAAAGTGATACGCAGTATTTT.

The chain joins TRBV14 to TRBJ2-7; 10 bases fit TRBD2. V dropped 4 bases and J dropped 7; count of bases not matched to a gene: 13. The germline gives CDR1 SGHDN, CDR2 FVKESK. The CDR3 is 16 amino acids. CDR3 sequence (DNA): TGTGCCAGCAGCCCAGGCGGACTAGCGGAGGTTTGGGAGCAGTACTTC. Translating it yields CASSPGGLAEVWEQYF.

The chain joins TRBV5-1 to TRBJ2-7; 9 bases align to TRBD2. The V segment lost 1 base and the J segment 4 bases; nucleotides outside the gene matches: 6. CDR3 length equals 15 residues. Germline lookup yields CDR1 SGHRS and CDR2 YFSETQ. The CDR3 region is CASSLNSGSVYEQYF. CDR3 nucleotide sequence: TGCGCCAGCAGCTTGAATAGCGGGAGTGTGTACGAGCAGTACTTC. Based on the CDR3 plus reference TRBV5-1 and TRBJ2-7, the full variable domain is KAGVTQTPRYLIKTRGQQVTLSCSPISGHRSVSWYQQTPGQGLQFLFEYFSETQRNKGNFPGRFSGRQFSNSRSEMNVSTLELGDSALYLCASSLNSGSVYEQYFGPGTRLTVT.